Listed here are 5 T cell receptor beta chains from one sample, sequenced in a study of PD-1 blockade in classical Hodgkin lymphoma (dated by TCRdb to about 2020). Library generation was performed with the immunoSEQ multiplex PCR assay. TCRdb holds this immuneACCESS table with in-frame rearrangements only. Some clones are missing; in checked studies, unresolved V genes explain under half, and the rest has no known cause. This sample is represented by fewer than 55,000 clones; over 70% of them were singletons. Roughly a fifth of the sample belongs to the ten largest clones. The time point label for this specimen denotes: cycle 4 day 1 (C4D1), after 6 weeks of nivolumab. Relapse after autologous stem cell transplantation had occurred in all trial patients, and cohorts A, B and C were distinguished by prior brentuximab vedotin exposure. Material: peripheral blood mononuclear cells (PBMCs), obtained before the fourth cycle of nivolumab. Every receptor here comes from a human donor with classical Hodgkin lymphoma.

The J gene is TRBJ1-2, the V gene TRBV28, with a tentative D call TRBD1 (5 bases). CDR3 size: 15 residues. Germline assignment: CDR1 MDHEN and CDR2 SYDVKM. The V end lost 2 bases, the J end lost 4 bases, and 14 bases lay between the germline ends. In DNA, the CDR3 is TGTGCCAGCAGTTTAGGGGGAGGGGTCCGCTATGGCTACACCTTC. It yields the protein CASSLGGGVRYGYTF.

The CDR3 nucleotides read TGTGCCAGCAGCTTAGGTCGGGACAGGGACTACGAGCAGTACTTC. Encoded protein: CASSLGRDRDYEQYF. V and J are TRBV7-3 and TRBJ2-7, with TRBD1 matching 9 bases. Germline V lookup: CDR1 SGHTA, CDR2 FQGTGA. The trim removed 2 bases at V and 3 bases at J, leaving 5 bases unmatched. This CDR3 has 15 amino acids.

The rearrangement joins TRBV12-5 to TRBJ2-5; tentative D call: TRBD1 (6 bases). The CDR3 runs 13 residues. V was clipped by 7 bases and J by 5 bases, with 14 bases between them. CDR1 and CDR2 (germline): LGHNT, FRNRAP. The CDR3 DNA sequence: TGTGCTAGTGCCCCAGGGGCTGACGAGACCCAGTACTTC. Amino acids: CASAPGADETQYF.

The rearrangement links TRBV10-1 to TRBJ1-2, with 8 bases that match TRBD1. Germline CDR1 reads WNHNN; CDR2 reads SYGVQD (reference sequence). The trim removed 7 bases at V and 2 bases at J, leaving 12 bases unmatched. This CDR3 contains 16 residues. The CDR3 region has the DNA TGCGCCAGCACTGACCGGACAGGGAACCGGAACTATGGCTACACCTTC. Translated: CASTDRTGNRNYGYTF.

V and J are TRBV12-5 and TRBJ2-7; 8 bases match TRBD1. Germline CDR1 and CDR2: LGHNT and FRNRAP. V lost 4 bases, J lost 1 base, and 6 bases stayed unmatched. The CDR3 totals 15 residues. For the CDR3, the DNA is TGTGCTAGTGGTTCCCTGGACAGGGATTCCTACGAGCAGTACTTC. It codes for CASGSLDRDSYEQYF. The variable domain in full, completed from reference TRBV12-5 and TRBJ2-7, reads DARVTQTPRHKVTEMGQEVTMRCQPILGHNTVFWYRQTMMQGLELLAYFRNRAPLDDSGMPKDRFSAEMPDATLATLKIQPSEPRDSAVYFCASGSLDRDSYEQYFGPGTRLTVT.